The next 14 T cell receptor beta chains were all read from a single sample in a study of identifying expanded T cells in peripheral blood. Data came from immunoSEQ multiplex PCR; TCRdb stores just in-frame clones and leaves some out. In the table there are around 80,000 clones, 90% of which are singletons. The material sequenced was blood. Receptors originate from a person aged 18 to 75 in good health.

J is TRBJ2-1 and V is TRBV4-3, with 7 bases that match TRBD2. V dropped 0 bases and J dropped 2; count of bases not matched to a gene: 4. The CDR3 has 16 amino acids. Germline V gene lookup returns CDR1 LGHNA and CDR2 YSLEER. The CDR3 DNA reads TGCGCCAGCAGCCAAGATTTTGGGGGGGCCTACAATGAGCAGTTCTTC. Translating gives CASSQDFGGAYNEQFF.

The J gene is TRBJ2-1, the V gene TRBV6-6, with 8 bases lining up with TRBD2. J was trimmed by 6 bases and V by 4 bases; bases with no gene match: 5. Germline assignment: CDR1 MNHNY and CDR2 SVGAGI (reference sequence). The CDR3 runs 14 residues. The CDR3 sequence is CASSFGGLVNEQFF. The CDR3 region has the DNA TGTGCCAGCAGTTTCGGGGGACTAGTCAATGAGCAGTTCTTC.

The gene calls are TRBV19 and TRBJ2-5; TRBD2 matches at 9 bases. In germline, CDR1 is LNHDA, CDR2 SQIVND (reference sequence). Trimming removed 9 bases from V and 1 base from J; junction bases left unmatched: 6. The CDR3 contains 14 residues. The CDR3 loop is CASKGLAPQETQYF. Here the CDR3 DNA reads TGTGCCAGCAAGGGACTAGCACCCCAAGAGACCCAGTACTTC.

The chain couples TRBV11-2 to TRBJ1-1; 8 nucleotides agree with TRBD1. The CDR3 extends over 15 amino acids. The germline gives CDR1 SGHAT, CDR2 FQNNGV. J was trimmed by 4 bases and V by 5 bases; bases with no gene match: 9. CDR3 DNA: TGTGCCAGCAGCGACGCCGGGACAGGAGGCACTGAAGCTTTCTTT. It codes for CASSDAGTGGTEAFF.

V is TRBV28 and J is TRBJ2-3, with D tentatively TRBD1 (5 bases). CDR1 MDHEN and CDR2 SYDVKM come from the germline V gene. Between the trimmed V and J ends, which lost 4 bases and 0 bases, there was a span of 14 bases. There are 16 residues in the CDR3. CDR3 coding DNA: TGTGCCAGCAGTTCCACAGGCTCACCGAGCACAGATACGCAGTATTTT. Translation gives CASSSTGSPSTDTQYF.

V gene TRBV1 combines with J gene TRBJ2-5. TRBV1 corresponds to a pseudogene. The CDR3 extends over 16 amino acids. The DNA for the CDR3 is TGCACCAGCAGCCAAGATAGGATCCCCGGTGGAGAGACCCAGTACTTC. As protein: CTSSQDRIPGGETQYF.

The gene calls are TRBV27 and TRBJ1-2; D gene uncertain. This CDR3 contains 13 residues. Germline V lookup: CDR1 MNHEY, CDR2 SMNVEV (reference sequence). V was shortened by 3 bases and J by 4 bases, with 9 bases between the two germline ends. Written as DNA, the CDR3 is TGTGCCAGCAGTTTGGCAGGCTCCTATGGCTACACCTTC. Translated, it gives CASSLAGSYGYTF.

The rearrangement links TRBV6-6 to TRBJ2-3; D call uncertain. Germline V gives CDR1 MNHNY, CDR2 SVGAGI (reference sequence). V dropped 5 bases and J dropped 8 bases, with 14 bases sitting between them. CDR3 size: 13 residues. The CDR3 region has the DNA TGTGCCAGCAGTGGTGGACCCTTTGCTACGCAGTATTTT. As protein: CASSGGPFATQYF.

CDR3 region: CASIASGGDTGELFF. CDR3 nucleotides: TGTGCCAGCATAGCATCTGGGGGCGACACCGGGGAGCTGTTTTTT. The rearrangement joins TRBV6-1 to TRBJ2-2, with D tentatively TRBD1 (6 bases). This CDR3 region has 15 residues. Trimming removed 7 bases at V and 3 bases at J, with 15 bases between. CDR1 and CDR2 (germline): MNHNS, SASEGT.

V usage is TRBV27 and J usage is TRBJ1-5, with D possibly being TRBD1 (5 bases). The V end lost 4 bases, the J end lost 5 bases, and 18 bases lay between the germline ends. Germline CDR1 is MNHEY and CDR2 is SMNVEV (reference sequence). The length of the CDR3 is 16 residues. The CDR3 nucleotides read TGTGCCAGCAGTTCGGTCAGGGCCCTTAAGGATCAGCCCCAGCATTTT. Its protein is CASSSVRALKDQPQHF.

The CDR3 DNA follows: TGTGCCAGCAGTCCCCCCGTCCGAAATGAGCAGTTCTTC. Its translation is CASSPPVRNEQFF. This chain uses TRBV25-1 with TRBJ2-1, with no clear D. The CDR3 runs 13 residues. Trimming left V 5 bases short and J 7 bases short, with 12 bases between. Germline CDR1 reads MGHDK; CDR2 reads SYGVNS.

The chain employs TRBV15 and TRBJ2-3; tentatively, D is TRBD2 (5 bases). The length of the CDR3 is 16 residues. The ends were cut back, 5 bases at V and 5 bases at J, with 20 bases in the middle. Germline V CDR1 and CDR2: LNHNV, YYDKDF (reference sequence). CDR3 in amino acids: CATSQRARLSIDTQYF. CDR3 in DNA: TGTGCCACCAGCCAGAGGGCTCGGCTCAGTATAGATACGCAGTATTTT.

The chain couples TRBV29-1 to TRBJ1-2; D uncertain. There are 12 residues in the CDR3. Trimming pared 0 bases from V and 5 bases from J, leaving 7 bases between. Germline CDR1 is SQVTM and CDR2 is ANQGSEA. The chain's CDR3 is CSVEDRTYGYTF. The CDR3 nucleotides are TGCAGCGTTGAAGATCGGACTTATGGCTACACCTTC.

The rearrangement joins TRBV19 to TRBJ2-7; D is perhaps TRBD2 (7 bases). Per the germline V gene, CDR1 is LNHDA and CDR2 is SQIVND (reference sequence). This CDR3 has 16 amino acids. The germline V and J ends were trimmed by 6 bases and 3 bases, with 21 bases remaining between them. The CDR3 sequence: CASSRTGTGGGYEQYF. DNA of the CDR3: TGTGCCAGTAGCCGGACGGGGACGGGGGGCGGCTACGAGCAGTACTTC.